A single TCR beta chain is shown here with its context. These data originate in a study of blood T cell repertoires in COVID-19. Whole-study context: The United States, Italy and Spain provided the acute and convalescent COVID-19 samples. Sources were T cells, B-cell-depleted T cells, or PBMCs; the material itself was cDNA or gDNA.

Authors' data handling: Quantification of nucleated cells was approximated via reference gene primer amplification. Only in-frame clones appear in the TCRdb table, and some are missing; sequencing was by immunoSEQ multiplex PCR. Clone size and V and J calls were adopted from that table, with D and trimming inferred from the DNA. The table lists about 110,000 clones, 81% of them singletons. The CDR3 has 17 amino acids. J lost 3 bases, V lost 4 bases, and 9 bases had no gene match. CDR1 MDHEN and CDR2 SYDVKM come from the germline V gene. This chain links TRBV28 with TRBJ1-5, with 10 bases matching TRBD1. The clonotype originates from a man older than 75 with acute or convalescent COVID-19. The source material was peripheral blood. This chain's CDR3 is CASSSSGTGDNNQPQHF. For the CDR3, the DNA is TGTGCCAGCAGTTCATCCGGGACAGGGGACAACAATCAGCCCCAGCATTTT.